This T cell receptor beta chain was sequenced for a study of shared clonotypes between healthy human individuals. For every subset, genomic DNA was evenly distributed across several immunoSEQ plates. Libraries were prepared by immunoSEQ multiplex PCR; TCRdb keeps only in-frame clonotypes and omits some of them. The sample includes approximately 1.5 million clones, approximately 98% seen only once; the top ten take roughly 0.4%. Per the germline V gene, CDR1 is KGHSH and CDR2 is LQKENI. The length of the CDR3 is 15 residues. With V trimmed by 3 bases and J by 1 base, 5 bases remained unmatched. Specimen: naive CD4+ T cells sorted from blood. The subset was: CD45RA+ positively selected. This receptor was identified in a man aged 30 to 45 in good health. This chain joins TRBV18 and TRBJ2-5; 7 bases align to TRBD1. This CDR3 reads CASSPWDRSQETQYF. Here the CDR3 DNA reads TGTGCCAGCTCACCCTGGGACAGATCCCAAGAGACCCAGTACTTC.